This T cell receptor (beta chain) originates from a study of cytomegalovirus exposure and HLA in healthy donors. Across the whole study: Previous work identified roughly 120 million unique TCR beta sequences from around 200 million T cells.

Primers: 60 Vbeta forward and 13 Jbeta reverse. The data were produced by immunoSEQ multiplex PCR, yet TCRdb's version contains in-frame clones alone and is incomplete. This table holds about 120,000 clones, over 70% found once. V gave up 2 bases and J gave up 1 base; unmatched junction bases: 0. CDR3 length equals 15 residues. Germline lookup yields CDR1 LNHDA and CDR2 SQIVND (reference sequence). The chain employs TRBV19 and TRBJ2-5; 11 bases agree with TRBD2. The source of this sequence is a woman under 30 in good health and CMV-seronegative. The sample comprised PBMCs. This chain's CDR3 is CASSITSGGQETQYF. The CDR3 coding sequence is TGTGCCAGTAGTATAACTAGCGGGGGCCAAGAGACCCAGTACTTC.